These 8 T cell receptor beta chains share one sample of origin, sequenced in a study of vaccination and CD4 T cells after COVID-19 (dated 2022 in TCRdb). These TCRs are of unknown antigen specificity. Libraries were prepared through PCR. The sequencer was an Illumina iSeq 100. TCR sequencing of DNA from cultured CD4+ T cells used the Oncomine TCR Beta short-read assay at the Johns Hopkins FTIC core. In-frame beta chains were kept once TCRdb had trimmed the public reads at Q25 with fastp and called clones with MiXCR. Duplicate CDR3 protein sequences are folded into a single record with the most common DNA and genes. This sample lists thousands of distinct CDR3 sequences; under 20% were detected once. In total, the top ten clones hold less than 25% of the sample. The treatment or condition label on this specimen signifies: roughly 11-day PBMC culture with coronavirus spike peptide pools or control peptides (ViraFEST assay).

The specimen was CD4+ T cells from blood, cultured in vitro. The receptors here all came from a human donor who had recovered from COVID-19.

The gene calls are TRBV27 and TRBJ2-1; D call uncertain. The CDR3 runs to 12 residues. Trimming left V 3 bases short and J 10 bases short, with 10 bases between. Germline lookup yields CDR1 MNHEY and CDR2 SMNVEV (reference sequence). CDR3 nucleotides: TGTGCCAGCAGTTTTCCGGCAGCCGAGCAGTTCTTC. This codes for CASSFPAAEQFF.

In the case of this clonotype: A much more abundant neighbour one base away suggests this may be a read error. The chain carries TRBV7-6 and TRBJ1-6; D remains unclear. Per the germline V gene, CDR1 is SGHVS and CDR2 is FNYEAQ. The CDR3 consists of 16 residues. CDR3 bases: TGTGCCAGCAGCTTATCCGGACCTATCTATAATTCACCCCTCTACTTT. It yields the protein CASSLSGPIYNSPLYF.

This clonotype is deemed large (0.1 to 1%). The chain employs TRBV2 and TRBJ1-6; TRBD1 agrees at 8 bases. Looked up from germline, CDR1 is SNHLY and CDR2 is FYNNEI. Unmatched junction bases numbered 12, after V lost 5 bases and J lost 6 bases. The CDR3 spans 17 residues. The CDR3 DNA reads TGTGCCAGCAGTAGGACTTTACAGGGGGAGGGTAATTCACCCCTCCACTTT. Amino acid sequence: CASSRTLQGEGNSPLHF.

In nucleotides, the CDR3 is TGTGCCAGCAGCCCCCCCGGGGGGCGAGAGACCCAGTACTTC. This translates into CASSPPGGRETQYF. This chain uses TRBV12-1 with TRBJ2-5; TRBD1, the table's D call, was not compared with the DNA. TRBV12-1 is described as a pseudogene. This CDR3 spans 14 amino acids.

This rearrangement joins TRBV5-1 to TRBJ2-2; 9 positions agree with TRBD1. The trim removed 0 bases at V and 6 bases at J, leaving 3 bases unmatched. The CDR3 has 15 residues. Germline-derived CDR1 and CDR2 are SGHRS and YFSETQ. The CDR3 spells CASSLGDRASGELFF. The CDR3 DNA is TGCGCCAGCAGCTTGGGGGACAGGGCCTCCGGGGAGCTGTTTTTT.

The rearrangement uses TRBV11-3 and TRBJ2-7; D uncertain. This CDR3 comprises 12 residues. Trimming cost V 8 bases and J 5 bases, with 13 bases left between them. The germline V gene has CDR1 SGHNT and CDR2 YENEEA. The CDR3 region has the DNA TGTGCCAGCGGGGTAGCCAAGGACGAGCAGTACTTC. It translates to CASGVAKDEQYF.

The chain joins TRBV20-1 to TRBJ1-2; D is ambiguous. There are 15 residues in the CDR3. The germline CDR1 and CDR2 sequences are DFQATT and SNEGSKA (reference sequence). Between the trimmed V and J ends, which lost 0 bases and 8 bases, there was a span of 19 bases. CDR3 amino acids: CSARDRGAEIRGYTF. CDR3 DNA: TGCAGTGCTAGAGATAGAGGCGCCGAGATCAGGGGCTACACCTTC.

CDR3 protein: CASENRALREQYF. CDR3 DNA: TGTGCCAGTGAAAACCGGGCCCTCAGGGAGCAGTACTTC. J is TRBJ2-7 and V is TRBV19; no reliable D call. In germline, CDR1 is LNHDA, CDR2 SQIVND (reference sequence). This CDR3 is 13 amino acids long. The ends were cut back, 8 bases at V and 7 bases at J, with 18 bases in the middle.